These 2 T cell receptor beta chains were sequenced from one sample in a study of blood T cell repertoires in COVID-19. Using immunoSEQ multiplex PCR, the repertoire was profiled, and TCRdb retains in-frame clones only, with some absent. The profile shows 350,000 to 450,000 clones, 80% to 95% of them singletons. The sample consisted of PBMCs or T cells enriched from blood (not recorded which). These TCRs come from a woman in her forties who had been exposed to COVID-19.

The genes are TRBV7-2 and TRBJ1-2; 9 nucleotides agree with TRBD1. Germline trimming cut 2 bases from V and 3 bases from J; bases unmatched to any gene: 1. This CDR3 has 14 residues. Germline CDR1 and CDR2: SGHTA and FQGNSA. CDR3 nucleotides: TGTGCCAGCAGCTTAAGGGACAGGGACTATGGCTACACCTTC. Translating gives CASSLRDRDYGYTF.

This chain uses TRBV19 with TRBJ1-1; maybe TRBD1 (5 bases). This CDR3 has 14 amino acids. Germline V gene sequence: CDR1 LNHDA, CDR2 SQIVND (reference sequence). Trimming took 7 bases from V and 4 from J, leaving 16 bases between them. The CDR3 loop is CASTVNGAVTEAFF. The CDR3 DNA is TGTGCCAGTACCGTAAATGGGGCGGTCACTGAAGCTTTCTTT.